The 21 T cell receptor beta chains presented below share a single source sample, sequenced in a study of shared clonotypes between healthy human individuals. Measured with immunoSEQ multiplex PCR; TCRdb has only the in-frame clones, and not every one. The table shows about 710,000 clones, with around 78% occurring only once. Sequenced: memory CD4+ T cells sorted from blood. As to subset: CD45RA-negative fraction. These receptors were collected from a woman younger than 45 in good health.

CDR3 sequence: CASSPGYESYEQYF. CDR3 bases: TGTGCCAGCAGCCCGGGATACGAGTCCTACGAGCAGTACTTC. The J gene is TRBJ2-7, the V gene TRBV7-3, with a weak D call TRBD2 (5 bases). There are 14 residues in the CDR3. V lost 5 bases and J lost 1, with 12 bases in between. Germline V gene data show CDR1 as SGHTA and CDR2 as FQGTGA. Complete variable domain (other parts from reference TRBV7-3 and TRBJ2-7): GAGVSQTPSNKVTEKGKYVELRCDPISGHTALYWYRQSLGQGPEFLIYFQGTGAADDSGLPNDRFFAVRPEGSVSTLKIQRTERGDSAVYLCASSPGYESYEQYFGPGTRLTVT.

This chain connects TRBV2 to TRBJ2-3; D is undetermined. Germline CDR1 is SNHLY and CDR2 is FYNNEI. This CDR3 comprises 13 residues. V was pared by 6 bases and J by 0 bases, with 7 bases between. The CDR3 region has the DNA TGTGCCAGCAGCCAGATTAGCACAGATACGCAGTATTTT. Amino acids: CASSQISTDTQYF. Filled out from reference TRBV2 and TRBJ2-3, the complete variable domain reads EPEVTQTPSHQVTQMGQEVILRCVPISNHLYFYWYRQILGQKVEFLVSFYNNEISEKSEIFDDQFSVERPDGSNFTLKIRSTKLEDSAMYFCASSQISTDTQYFGPGTRLTVL.

The chain's CDR3 is CASSLALRESSYEQYF. DNA of the CDR3: TGCGCCAGCAGCTTGGCCTTGCGGGAGAGCTCCTACGAGCAGTACTTC. The chain couples TRBV5-1 to TRBJ2-7; 7 bases match TRBD2. CDR1 is SGHRS, CDR2 YFSETQ, per germline. This CDR3 is built from 16 residues. Trimming removed 0 bases from V and 0 bases from J; junction bases left unmatched: 6.

Of note for this clone: This clone may be a read error of a much larger clone one base away. The genes are TRBV7-2 and TRBJ2-7; D unresolved. CDR3 length: 11 residues. Germline V gene sequence: CDR1 SGHTA, CDR2 FQGNSA. The V gene lost 6 bases and the J gene lost 2 bases, with 5 bases spanning the gap. CDR3 bases: TGTGCCAGCAGTCCCGCCTACGAGCAGTACTTC. Translated: CASSPAYEQYF.

V usage is TRBV20-1 and J usage is TRBJ2-7; 7 nucleotides line up with TRBD2. V shed 6 bases, J shed 7 bases, and the junction held 6 bases outside the gene matches. Germline V gene sequence: CDR1 DFQATT, CDR2 SNEGSKA (reference sequence). The CDR3 has 11 residues. The CDR3 here is CSALAGREQYF. In nucleotides, the CDR3 is TGCAGTGCGTTAGCGGGTCGGGAGCAGTACTTC.

This clone showed up just a few times. The rearrangement uses TRBV30 and TRBJ2-4, with D possibly TRBD1 on 5 matching bases. Trimming took 3 bases from V and 5 from J, leaving 11 bases between them. Germline CDR1 GTSNPN, CDR2 SVGIG (reference sequence). This CDR3 is built from 13 residues. CDR3 residues: CAWSRKQENIQYF. The CDR3 DNA follows: TGTGCCTGGAGCCGAAAACAGGAAAACATTCAGTACTTC.

The gene calls are TRBV7-9 and TRBJ2-1, with D maybe TRBD2 (5 bases). Deletions cut 2 bases from V and 9 bases from J, with 8 bases between. Germline V gene lookup returns CDR1 SEHNR and CDR2 FQNEAQ (reference sequence). The CDR3 extends over 12 amino acids. In DNA form, the CDR3 reads TGTGCCAGCAGCTTAAGTCGGGGTGAGCAGTTCTTC. Translated, it gives CASSLSRGEQFF.

The genes are TRBV7-6 and TRBJ2-5, with D tentatively TRBD2 (6 bases). The CDR3 consists of 16 residues. Trimming removed 5 bases from V and 5 bases from J, with 21 bases in between. Germline CDR1 and CDR2: SGHVS and FNYEAQ. The CDR3 nucleotides read TGTGCCAGCAGCACCCGGGGAGGCGCCCCTGCCGAGACCCAGTACTTC. This sequence encodes CASSTRGGAPAETQYF.

This chain connects TRBV6-4 to TRBJ2-7, with 12 bases matching TRBD1. The germline CDR1 and CDR2 sequences are MRHNA and SNTAGT. This CDR3 is built from 13 residues. Trimming removed 7 bases from V and 5 bases from J; junction bases left unmatched: 3. In DNA form, the CDR3 reads TGTGCCAGCAAGGGGACAGGGGGCGACGAGCAGTACTTC. Amino acid sequence: CASKGTGGDEQYF.

The chain joins TRBV19 to TRBJ2-2; D call uncertain. CDR3 length equals 14 residues. V was trimmed by 5 bases and J by 3 bases, leaving 10 bases between them. The V gene's germline CDR1 is LNHDA and CDR2 SQIVND (reference sequence). DNA for the CDR3: TGTGCCAGTAGTCCTCCCCGGCACACCGGGGAGCTGTTTTTT. This codes for CASSPPRHTGELFF.

The J gene is TRBJ1-2, the V gene TRBV5-5, with a weak D call TRBD1 (6 bases). The CDR3 is 13 amino acids. V was clipped by 9 bases and J by 3 bases, with 15 bases between them. Germline CDR1 reads SGHKS; CDR2 reads YYEKEE (reference sequence). CDR3 bases: TGTGCCACCGCTCACAGGGATTACTATGGCTACACCTTC. This sequence encodes CATAHRDYYGYTF.

This chain joins TRBV28 and TRBJ1-1; D gene ambiguous. Germline loops: CDR1 MDHEN, CDR2 SYDVKM. V was cut by 7 bases and J by 0 bases, with 12 bases left in between. The CDR3 is 14 amino acids. CDR3 loop: CASNPGSMNTEAFF. For the CDR3, the DNA is TGTGCCAGCAATCCGGGAAGCATGAACACTGAAGCTTTCTTT.

The chain recombines TRBV28 with TRBJ2-5; 11 bases are a match to TRBD1. V gave up 4 bases and J gave up 4 bases; unmatched junction bases: 8. Germline V gene sequence: CDR1 MDHEN, CDR2 SYDVKM. This CDR3 is built from 16 residues. In nucleotides, the CDR3 is TGTGCCAGCAGTTCCCCGGGACAGGGGGTAGGAGAGACCCAGTACTTC. This translates into CASSSPGQGVGETQYF.

The genes are TRBV15 and TRBJ2-1, with D possibly TRBD2 on 5 matching bases. Germline CDR1 reads LNHNV; CDR2 reads YYDKDF (reference sequence). Deletions cut 3 bases from V and 9 bases from J, with 12 bases between. This CDR3 has 13 residues. CDR3 nucleotides: TGTGCCACCAGCAGGGGCGGGTGGGGTGAGCAGTTCTTC. Translating it yields CATSRGGWGEQFF.

This clone occurred once. The chain uses TRBV25-1 and TRBJ1-1; D uncertain. The CDR3 is 13 amino acids. Per germline, CDR1 MGHDK and CDR2 SYGVNS. V was shortened by 6 bases and J by 0 bases, with 8 bases between the two germline ends. The CDR3 loop is CASREELNTEAFF. CDR3 in DNA: TGTGCCAGCAGAGAGGAACTGAACACTGAAGCTTTCTTT.

In its sample, this clone was seen a few times. V usage is TRBV5-8 and J usage is TRBJ2-3; 10 nucleotides match TRBD2. The CDR3 totals 16 residues. J gave up 4 bases and V 2 bases, and 7 bases lay outside the gene matches. Germline V gives CDR1 SGHTS, CDR2 YDEGEE. The CDR3 here is CASSLRNLAGADTQYF. For the CDR3, the DNA is TGTGCCAGCAGCTTAAGGAATCTAGCGGGAGCAGATACGCAGTATTTT.

The chain carries TRBV28 and TRBJ2-7; 12 bases match TRBD2. Germline CDR1 and CDR2: MDHEN and SYDVKM. V trimming: 5 bases; J trimming: 3 bases; junction bases outside the gene matches: 8. The CDR3 extends over 16 amino acids. The CDR3 DNA reads as TGTGCCAGCAGTGCCCAGACTAGCGGGAGATTCTACGAGCAGTACTTC. Its translation is CASSAQTSGRFYEQYF.

The chain uses TRBV30 and TRBJ2-6, with D possibly being TRBD2 (6 bases). Trimming took 4 bases from V and 4 from J, leaving 14 bases between them. The CDR3 totals 15 residues. The germline CDR1 and CDR2 sequences are GTSNPN and SVGIG (reference sequence). The CDR3: CAWTVGGSGANVLTF. In nucleotides, the CDR3 is TGTGCCTGGACCGTTGGAGGGTCCGGGGCCAACGTCCTGACTTTC.

The chain has TRBV19 and TRBJ2-5; unclear D gene. Germline-derived CDR1 and CDR2 are LNHDA and SQIVND (reference sequence). The CDR3 sequence is 13 residues long. V was shortened by 5 bases and J by 5 bases, with 12 bases between the two germline ends. CDR3 residues: CASSFSRTETQYF. In DNA form, the CDR3 reads TGTGCCAGTAGTTTCAGTAGAACGGAGACCCAGTACTTC. Using reference TRBV19 and TRBJ2-5 for the parts outside the CDR3, the full variable domain is DGGITQSPKYLFRKEGQNVTLSCEQNLNHDAMYWYRQDPGQGLRLIYYSQIVNDFQKGDIAEGYSVSREKKESFPLTVTSAQKNPTAFYLCASSFSRTETQYFGPGTRLLVL.

The chain employs TRBV15 and TRBJ1-5; no clear D gene. Looked up from germline, CDR1 is LNHNV and CDR2 is YYDKDF (reference sequence). V shed 5 bases and J shed 5 bases, with 7 bases lying between them. The CDR3 has 12 residues. The CDR3 region has the DNA TGTGCCACCAGCCCCGGGGATCAGCCCCAGCATTTT. Protein: CATSPGDQPQHF.

The V call is TRBV4-1, the J call TRBJ2-1; D is perhaps TRBD2 (6 bases). Germline CDR1 and CDR2: MGHRA and YSYEKL. CDR3 length: 16 residues. V was cut by 1 base and J by 9 bases, with 19 bases left in between. As DNA, the CDR3 is TGCGCCAGCAGCCAAGGTCGAGCGGGCCTTGGCGGTGAGCAGTTCTTC. Its protein product is CASSQGRAGLGGEQFF.